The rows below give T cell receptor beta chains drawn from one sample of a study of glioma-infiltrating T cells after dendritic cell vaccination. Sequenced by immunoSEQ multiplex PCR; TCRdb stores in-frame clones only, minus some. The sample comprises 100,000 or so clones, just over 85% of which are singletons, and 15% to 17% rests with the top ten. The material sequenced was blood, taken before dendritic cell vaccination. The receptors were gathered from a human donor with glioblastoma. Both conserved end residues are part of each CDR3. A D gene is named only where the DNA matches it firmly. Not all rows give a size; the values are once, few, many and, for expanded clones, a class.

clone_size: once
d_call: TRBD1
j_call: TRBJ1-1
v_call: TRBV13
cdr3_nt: TGTGCCAGCAGCCTAGGGACAGACAGTGAAGCTTTCTTT
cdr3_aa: CASSLGTDSEAFF

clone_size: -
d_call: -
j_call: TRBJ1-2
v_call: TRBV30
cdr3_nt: TGTGCCTGGGGGGACTCTTGGATCTATGGCTACACCTTC
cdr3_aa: CAWGDSWIYGYTF

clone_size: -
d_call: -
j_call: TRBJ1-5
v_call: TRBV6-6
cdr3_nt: TGTGCCAGCAGATCGCAGGGTAGTCAGCCCCAGCATTTT
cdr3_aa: CASRSQGSQPQHF

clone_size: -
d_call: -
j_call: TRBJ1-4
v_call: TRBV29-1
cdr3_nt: TGCAGCGTATCCGGGAACGGTAATGAAAAACTGTTTTTT
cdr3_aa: CSVSGNGNEKLFF

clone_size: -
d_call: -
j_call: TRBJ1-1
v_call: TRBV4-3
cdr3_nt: TGCGCCAGCAGCCAGGAACAGGGGAACACTGAAGCTTTCTTT
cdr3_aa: CASSQEQGNTEAFF

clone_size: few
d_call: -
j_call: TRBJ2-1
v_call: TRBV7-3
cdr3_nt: TGTGCCAGCAGCACCGCCTCCAGCCGACAGGGACTGACCCCAATTCTGTTCTTC
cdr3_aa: CASSTASSRQGLTPILFF

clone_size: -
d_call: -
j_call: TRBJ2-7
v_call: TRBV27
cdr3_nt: TGTGCCAGCAGTTTATCCGGGAGCTCCTACGAGCAGTACTTC
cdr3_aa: CASSLSGSSYEQYF

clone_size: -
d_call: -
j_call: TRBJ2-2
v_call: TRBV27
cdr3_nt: TGTGCCAGCAGCCACGGGGATCGGTTGAACACCGGGGAGCTGTTTTTT
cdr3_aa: CASSHGDRLNTGELFF

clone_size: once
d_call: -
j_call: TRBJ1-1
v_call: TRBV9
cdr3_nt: TGTGCCAGCAGCGTAGGGCAGGGGTTATCGAACACTGAAGCTTTCTTT
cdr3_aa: CASSVGQGLSNTEAFF

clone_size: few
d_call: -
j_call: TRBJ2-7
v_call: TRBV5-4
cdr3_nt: TGTGCCAGCAGCTTGTCAGGAACTCTGGGCGTGTACTTC
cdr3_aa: CASSLSGTLGVYF

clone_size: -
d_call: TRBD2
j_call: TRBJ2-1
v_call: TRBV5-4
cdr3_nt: TGTGCCAGCAGCTTGGCTAGCGGGAGGGCCTTTGGAAATGAGCAGTTCTTC
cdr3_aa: CASSLASGRAFGNEQFF

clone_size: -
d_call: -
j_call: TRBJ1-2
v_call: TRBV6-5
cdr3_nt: TGTGCCAGCACTCGGGAGGCCCTAGGGGGCTACACCTTC
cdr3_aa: CASTREALGGYTF

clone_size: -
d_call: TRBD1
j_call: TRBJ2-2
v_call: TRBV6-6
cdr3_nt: TGTGCCAGCAGGGGGACAGGGGGGGAAAAAACCGGGGAGCTGTTTTTT
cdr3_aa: CASRGTGGEKTGELFF

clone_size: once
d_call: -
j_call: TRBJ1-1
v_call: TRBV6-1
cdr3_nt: TGTGCCAGCTGTCAGGGGCTAGTATCGTCCACTGAAGCTTTCTTT
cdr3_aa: CASCQGLVSSTEAFF

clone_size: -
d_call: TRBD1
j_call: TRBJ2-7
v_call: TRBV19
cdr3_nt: TGTGCCAGTAGTACGTGGACAGGGAGTGGGGAGCAGTACTTC
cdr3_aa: CASSTWTGSGEQYF

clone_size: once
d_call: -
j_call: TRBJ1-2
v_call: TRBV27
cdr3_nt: TGTGCCAGCAGTTTAGGGCCGACTAACTATGGCTACACCTTC
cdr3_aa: CASSLGPTNYGYTF

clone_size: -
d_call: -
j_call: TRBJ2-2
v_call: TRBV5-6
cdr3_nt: TGTGCCAGCAGCCCGTTAGCGGCGAACACCGGGGAGCTGTTTTTT
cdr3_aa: CASSPLAANTGELFF

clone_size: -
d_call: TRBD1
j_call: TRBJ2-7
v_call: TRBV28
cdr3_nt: TGTGCCAGCAGTGAAGGACAGGGCCCCTACGAGCAGTACTTC
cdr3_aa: CASSEGQGPYEQYF

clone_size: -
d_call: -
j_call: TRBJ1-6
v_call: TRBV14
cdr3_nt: TGTGCCAGCAGCCAAGGGCAGTCCTATTCACCCCTCCACTTT
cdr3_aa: CASSQGQSYSPLHF

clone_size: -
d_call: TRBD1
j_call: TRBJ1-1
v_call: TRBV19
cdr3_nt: TGTGCCAGTAGTAACGTTGACAGGGCCGAAGCTTTCTTT
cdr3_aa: CASSNVDRAEAFF

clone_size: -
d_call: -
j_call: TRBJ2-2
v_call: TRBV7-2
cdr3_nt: TGTGCCAGCAGCACCAGAATGAACACCGGGGAGCTGTTTTTT
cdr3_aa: CASSTRMNTGELFF

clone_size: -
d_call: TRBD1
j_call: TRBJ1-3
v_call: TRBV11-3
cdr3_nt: TGTGCCAGCAGCCCGAGGAACAAATCGGGACAGGCCTCTGGAAACACCATATATTTT
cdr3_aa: CASSPRNKSGQASGNTIYF

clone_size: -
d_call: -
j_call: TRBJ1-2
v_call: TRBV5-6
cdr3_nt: TGTGCCAGCAGCTTGGCCCTGTACAGGGCAGATGGCTACACCTTC
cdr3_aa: CASSLALYRADGYTF

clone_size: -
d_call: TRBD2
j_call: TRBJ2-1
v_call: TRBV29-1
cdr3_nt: TGCAGCGTTGGGAGGACTAGCGGGAGATACAATGAGCAGTTCTTC
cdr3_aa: CSVGRTSGRYNEQFF

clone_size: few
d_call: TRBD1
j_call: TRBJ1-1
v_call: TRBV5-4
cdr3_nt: TGTGCCAGCAGCGCAGGGGGTATAGAAGGCACTGAAGCTTTCTTT
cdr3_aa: CASSAGGIEGTEAFF

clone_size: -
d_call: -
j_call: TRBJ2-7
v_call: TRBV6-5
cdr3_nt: TGTGCCAGCAGGGGCTCCGGGAACGTCTACGAGCAGTACTTC
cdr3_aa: CASRGSGNVYEQYF

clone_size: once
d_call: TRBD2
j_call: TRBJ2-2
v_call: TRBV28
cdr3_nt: TGTGCCAGCAGTTTATTGATCCTGGGGGGGAGGAGGACCGGGGAGCTGTTTTTT
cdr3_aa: CASSLLILGGRRTGELFF

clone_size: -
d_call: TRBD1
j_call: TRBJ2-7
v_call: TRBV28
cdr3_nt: TGTGCCAGCAGTCTCCGGGACAGGGTTTCGGGGGAGCAGTACTTC
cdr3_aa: CASSLRDRVSGEQYF

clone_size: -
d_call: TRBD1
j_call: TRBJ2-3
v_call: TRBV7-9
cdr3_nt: TGTGCCAGCAGCTTAGCGGACAGGGCCAGCACAGATACGCAGTATTTT
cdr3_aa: CASSLADRASTDTQYF

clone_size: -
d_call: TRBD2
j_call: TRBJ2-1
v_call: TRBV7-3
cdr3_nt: TGTGCCAGCAGCTCCCGGACTAGCGGGAGTTTTGGTGAGCAGTTCTTC
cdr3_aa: CASSSRTSGSFGEQFF

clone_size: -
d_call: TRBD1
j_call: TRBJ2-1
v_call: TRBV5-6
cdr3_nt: TGTGCCAGCAGCTTGGGCCTCCGGGACAGGGACTACAATGAGCAGTTCTTC
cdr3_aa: CASSLGLRDRDYNEQFF

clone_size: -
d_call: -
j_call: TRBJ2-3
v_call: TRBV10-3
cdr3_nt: TGTGCCATCGCGTCGGCAGGCGGCACAGATACGCAGTATTTT
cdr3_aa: CAIASAGGTDTQYF

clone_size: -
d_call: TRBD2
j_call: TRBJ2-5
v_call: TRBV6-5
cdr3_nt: TGTGCCAGCAGTTACTCGCGAGCGGGGAACCAAGAGACCCAGTACTTC
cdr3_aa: CASSYSRAGNQETQYF

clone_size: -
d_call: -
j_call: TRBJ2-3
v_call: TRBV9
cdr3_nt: TGTGCCAGCAGCGTAGATGGGCGGGCGATCACAGATACGCAGTATTTT
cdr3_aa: CASSVDGRAITDTQYF

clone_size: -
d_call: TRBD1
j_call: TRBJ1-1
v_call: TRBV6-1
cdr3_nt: TGTGCCAGCAGTGCGGACAGGGGGCGTGGTGAAGCTTTCTTT
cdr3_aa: CASSADRGRGEAFF

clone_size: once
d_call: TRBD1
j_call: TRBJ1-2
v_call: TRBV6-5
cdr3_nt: TGTGCCAGCAGAAAGACAGGGGAGGCCCATGGCTACACCTTC
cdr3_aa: CASRKTGEAHGYTF

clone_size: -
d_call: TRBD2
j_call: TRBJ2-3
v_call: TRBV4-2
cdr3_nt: TGTGCCAGCAGCCGAGAGCTCCTAGCGGGACGAAGCACAGATACGCAGTATTTT
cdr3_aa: CASSRELLAGRSTDTQYF

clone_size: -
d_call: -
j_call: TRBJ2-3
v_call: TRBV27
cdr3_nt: TGTGCCAGCAGTTTAGGGCCAGCAGATACGCAGTATTTT
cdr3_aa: CASSLGPADTQYF

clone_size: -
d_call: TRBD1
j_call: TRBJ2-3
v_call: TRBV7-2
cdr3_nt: TGTGCCAGCAGCCCCTGGGACAGGGCTCAAGATACGCAGTATTTT
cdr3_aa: CASSPWDRAQDTQYF

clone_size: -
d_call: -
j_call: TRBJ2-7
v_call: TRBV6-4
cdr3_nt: TGTGCCAGCAGTGACCTCAGGTTTAGGTTCCAGCAGTACTTC
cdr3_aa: CASSDLRFRFQQYF

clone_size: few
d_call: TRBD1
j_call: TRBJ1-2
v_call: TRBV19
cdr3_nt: TGTGCCAGTACCGAGGGACAGCTTTATGGCTACACCTTC
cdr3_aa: CASTEGQLYGYTF

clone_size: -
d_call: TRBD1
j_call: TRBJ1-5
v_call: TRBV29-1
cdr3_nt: TGCAGCGCCTCGTCCGGGACAGGGGGCGGGCAGCCCCAGCATTTT
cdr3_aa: CSASSGTGGGQPQHF

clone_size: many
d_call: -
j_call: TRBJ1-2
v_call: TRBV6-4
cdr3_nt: TGTGCCAGCAGAGAGGACAGCCTGGTGGGAGGCTACACCTTC
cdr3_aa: CASREDSLVGGYTF

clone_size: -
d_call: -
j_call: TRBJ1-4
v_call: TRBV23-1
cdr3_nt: TGCGCCAGCAGTCAATCTGAACTTTATTCTATCGAAAAACTGTTTTTT
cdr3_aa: CASSQSELYSIEKLFF

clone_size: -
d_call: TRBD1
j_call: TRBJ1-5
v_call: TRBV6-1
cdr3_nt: TGTGCCAGCAAACCAGGACAGGGTGGAAATCAGCCCCAGCATTTT
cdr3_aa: CASKPGQGGNQPQHF

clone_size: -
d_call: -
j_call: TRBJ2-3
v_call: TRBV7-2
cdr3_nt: TGTGCCAGCAGCTTAGTCTCGGGGAATACGCAGTATTTT
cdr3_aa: CASSLVSGNTQYF

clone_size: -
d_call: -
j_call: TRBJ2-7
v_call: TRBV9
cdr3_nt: TGTGCCAGCAGCGGATCAGGGTCGGGTGAGCAGTACTTC
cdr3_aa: CASSGSGSGEQYF

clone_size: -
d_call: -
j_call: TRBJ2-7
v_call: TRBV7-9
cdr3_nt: TGTGCCAGCAGGGCTCGACCCGAACAGGGCCACGAGCAGTACTTC
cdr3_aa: CASRARPEQGHEQYF

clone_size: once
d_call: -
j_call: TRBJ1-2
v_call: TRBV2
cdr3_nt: TGTGCCAGCAGGCCCCGGGGGGGAGCTAACTATGGCTACACCTTC
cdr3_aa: CASRPRGGANYGYTF

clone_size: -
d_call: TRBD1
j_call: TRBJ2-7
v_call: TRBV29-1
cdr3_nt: TGCAGCGTTGAACCCCGGGACAGGCCCTACGAGCAGTACTTC
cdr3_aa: CSVEPRDRPYEQYF